This T cell receptor beta chain appears in the sequencing data of a study of blood T cell repertoires in COVID-19. Assay used: immunoSEQ multiplex PCR; TCRdb lists only in-frame clones, some missing. The top ten clones hold roughly 4.2% of a sample with around 73,000 clones, 82% of them seen once. Germline V lookup: CDR1 SGHVS, CDR2 FQNEAQ. The CDR3 sequence is 15 residues long. Germline trimming cut 5 bases from V and 4 bases from J; bases unmatched to any gene: 6. Sequencing was carried out using peripheral blood. This TCR was recovered from an older woman with acute or convalescent COVID-19. V usage is TRBV7-8 and J usage is TRBJ1-2; TRBD1 matches 11 bases. In DNA, the CDR3 is TGTGCCAGCAGCGCTAGGGACAGGGGGGCCTATGGCTACACCTTC. It translates to CASSARDRGAYGYTF.